Here is one T cell receptor beta chain with its context. Its specificity is unknown. Mouse germline and gene names are used. The missing CDR3 end, 4 residues past where the read stops, is filled in from the germline J gene. These data belong to a study of CD8+ T cells in alopecia areata. Study in general: Skin from roughly 6-13-month-old C3H/HeJ graft donors with spontaneous alopecia went to approximately 6-10-week-old female C3H/HeJ mice.

This CDR3 comprises 12 residues. Germline V gene lookup returns CDR1 NSHNY and CDR2 SYGAGN. The V segment lost 5 bases and the J segment 3 bases; nucleotides outside the gene matches: 1. General study results and limits: Especially in alopecia totalis/universalis, lesional scalp showed greater clonality than normal scalp did.

The authors extracted RNA and reverse transcribed it into cDNA as the sequencing template. Profiled with immunoSEQ multiplex PCR; TCRdb holds only in-frame clones, not every one. The sample has about 300,000 clones, none seen only once. Cell sorting was performed on pooled cutaneous lymph node cells with CD4, CD8alpha, NKG2D, NKG2ACE and other markers. This sequence joins TRBV13-1 and TRBJ1-1, with 7 bases fitting TRBD1. This TCR derives from a C3H/HeJ mouse with alopecia areata. MHC haplotype here: H2-k. The sequenced sample was CD4+ T cells sorted from a lymph node. The CDR3 bases that were read are TGTGCCAGCAGCACAGGGGACACA. It specifies CASSTGDT. The full CDR3 is CASSTGDTEVFF.